Shown below are 24 T cell receptor beta chains from a single sample sequenced in a study of blood T cell repertoires in COVID-19. Data came from immunoSEQ multiplex PCR; TCRdb stores just in-frame clones and leaves some out. Here the sample spans 60,000 to 85,000 clones, less than 85% being singletons. Sequenced input: peripheral blood. Receptors originate from a human donor with acute or convalescent COVID-19. The donor label of this sample is uncertain.

The chain has TRBV3-1 (or the pseudogene TRBV3-2) and TRBJ2-7; D remains ambiguous. This CDR3 region has 15 residues. V was clipped by 2 bases and J by 0 bases, with 11 bases between them. From germline, CDR1 is LGHDT and CDR2 YNNKEL (reference sequence). The CDR3 spells CASSQKATFSYEQYF. CDR3 DNA: TGTGCCAGCAGCCAAAAAGCGACGTTCTCCTACGAGCAGTACTTC.

This sequence joins TRBV14 and TRBJ2-1; TRBD2 might be the D (5 bases). CDR1 is SGHDN, CDR2 FVKESK, per germline. V lost 0 bases, J lost 1 base, and 10 bases lay in between. The CDR3 sequence is 16 residues long. The CDR3 region is CASSQELVSSYNEQFF. The CDR3 nucleotides are TGTGCCAGCAGCCAAGAACTAGTAAGTTCCTACAATGAGCAGTTCTTC.

The V gene is TRBV5-1, the J gene TRBJ1-4; no firm D call. Trimming pared 5 bases from V and 7 bases from J, leaving 12 bases between. Germline CDR1 reads SGHRS; CDR2 reads YFSETQ. CDR3 length: 13 residues. CDR3 bases: TGCGCCAGCAGAGGCCGGACTGGTGAAAAACTGTTTTTT. Amino acid sequence: CASRGRTGEKLFF.

J is TRBJ2-7 and V is TRBV18; 9 bases match TRBD2. From germline, CDR1 is KGHSH and CDR2 LQKENI. The CDR3 covers 14 residues. V was clipped by 6 bases and J by 0 bases; unmatched bases: 3. CDR3 in DNA: TGTGCCAGCTCGCGGGGGGGGAGCTCCTACGAGCAGTACTTC. This gives the protein CASSRGGSSYEQYF.

This sequence joins TRBV18 and TRBJ2-5; TRBD2 matches at 9 bases. V shed 6 bases, J shed 5 bases, and the junction held 4 bases outside the gene matches. From germline, CDR1 is KGHSH and CDR2 LQKENI. The CDR3 length is 13 residues. DNA for the CDR3: TGTGCCAGCTCCCGAACTAGCGGGGAGACCCAGTACTTC. Amino acids: CASSRTSGETQYF.

This clone has just a few counts. The chain carries TRBV2 and TRBJ1-3; D remains ambiguous. The germline CDR1 and CDR2 sequences are SNHLY and FYNNEI. The CDR3 contains 12 residues. The V and J ends lost 6 bases and 4 bases respectively, with 7 bases between them. The CDR3 region has the DNA TGTGCCAGCAGCCTGTCGGGAAACACCATATATTTT. Translated: CASSLSGNTIYF.

The rearrangement links TRBV2 to TRBJ1-4; D is unclear. With 6 bases removed from V and 4 bases from J, the gap between germline ends came to 15 bases. The CDR3 is 15 amino acids. Germline-derived CDR1 and CDR2 are SNHLY and FYNNEI. CDR3 sequence: CASSGGYTLNEKLFF. CDR3 in DNA: TGTGCCAGCAGCGGAGGATACACACTTAATGAAAAACTGTTTTTT. Based on the CDR3 plus reference TRBV2 and TRBJ1-4, the full variable domain is EPEVTQTPSHQVTQMGQEVILRCVPISNHLYFYWYRQILGQKVEFLVSFYNNEISEKSEIFDDQFSVERPDGSNFTLKIRSTKLEDSAMYFCASSGGYTLNEKLFFGSGTQLSVL.

The chain couples TRBV7-9 to TRBJ1-5; 8 bases align to TRBD1. The junction had 3 bases not matched to a gene; V was cut back by 5 bases and J by 3 bases. The germline V gene has CDR1 SEHNR and CDR2 FQNEAQ (reference sequence). The CDR3 has 14 amino acids. CDR3 nucleotide sequence: TGTGCCAGCAGCATACAGGGGGACAATCAGCCCCAGCATTTT. This translates into CASSIQGDNQPQHF.

The chain recombines TRBV28 with TRBJ1-2; D not resolved. CDR1 is MDHEN and CDR2 is SYDVKM in the germline V gene. Trimming shortened V by 5 bases and J by 4 bases, and 11 bases separated the two germline ends. The CDR3 length is 13 residues. CDR3: CASSPGSGYGYTF. CDR3 DNA sequence: TGTGCCAGCAGTCCCGGGAGCGGCTATGGCTACACCTTC.

This chain joins TRBV30 and TRBJ1-6; 7 nucleotides line up with TRBD1. Trimming cost V 0 bases and J 11 bases; bases outside gene matches: 10. The CDR3 covers 15 residues. Per germline, CDR1 GTSNPN and CDR2 SVGIG (reference sequence). As DNA, the CDR3 is TGTGCCTGGAGTGTATCTGCAGGGGGTGACGCACCCCTCCACTTT. Protein sequence: CAWSVSAGGDAPLHF.

This sequence joins TRBV30 and TRBJ2-6; TRBD2 matches at 11 bases. V lost 2 bases and J lost 3; bases outside the gene matches: 6. CDR3 length: 17 amino acids. Germline V gene sequence: CDR1 GTSNPN, CDR2 SVGIG (reference sequence). As DNA, the CDR3 is TGTGCCTGGAGTATGTTAGCGGGAGGGCATGGGGCCAACGTCCTGACTTTC. This translates into CAWSMLAGGHGANVLTF.

This clone was seen only once. The V and J genes are TRBV6-5 and TRBJ2-2; the D gene is possibly TRBD2 (5 bases). Germline V gene sequence: CDR1 MNHEY, CDR2 SVGAGI. With 8 bases removed from V and 5 bases from J, the gap between germline ends came to 12 bases. This CDR3 comprises 13 residues. CDR3 bases: TGTGCCAGCGGACGGAGCGGAACCGGGGAGCTGTTTTTT. It translates to CASGRSGTGELFF.

The V gene is TRBV6-5, the J gene TRBJ1-1; no firm D call. Germline V gene data show CDR1 as MNHEY and CDR2 as SVGAGI. V was clipped by 7 bases and J by 4 bases, with 13 bases between them. The CDR3 covers 13 residues. The CDR3 region has the DNA TGTGCCAGCACCCCAGGCAGAAGCACTGAAGCTTTCTTT. Its protein is CASTPGRSTEAFF.

The rearrangement joins TRBV11-2 to TRBJ2-3, with 10 bases lining up with TRBD2. The CDR3 extends over 16 amino acids. The V gene end was trimmed by 1 base and the J gene end by 5 bases; junction bases not matched to a gene: 6. From germline, CDR1 is SGHAT and CDR2 FQNNGV. This CDR3 is CASSLGSSGGQDTQYF. CDR3 DNA sequence: TGTGCCAGCAGCTTAGGGTCTAGCGGGGGCCAAGATACGCAGTATTTT.

The chain links TRBV9 to TRBJ2-5, with TRBD1 as a possible D gene (5 bases). Germline lookup yields CDR1 SGDLS and CDR2 YYNGEE. Deletions cut 0 bases from V and 5 bases from J, with 11 bases between. The CDR3 length is 14 residues. CDR3 sequence reads: CASSVEGAWETQYF. The DNA of the CDR3 is TGTGCCAGCAGCGTAGAAGGGGCTTGGGAGACCCAGTACTTC.

The rearrangement joins TRBV5-1 to TRBJ2-3; TRBD2 matches 7 bases. CDR1 SGHRS and CDR2 YFSETQ come from the germline V gene. The CDR3 runs to 14 residues. The junction had 6 bases not matched to a gene; V was cut back by 4 bases and J by 4 bases. The CDR3: CASSPLAGADTQYF. The CDR3 coding sequence is TGCGCCAGCAGCCCGCTGGCGGGGGCAGATACGCAGTATTTT.

The V and J genes are TRBV27 and TRBJ1-3, with 10 bases lining up with TRBD1. Germline V CDR1 and CDR2: MNHEY, SMNVEV (reference sequence). V trimming: 5 bases; J trimming: 7 bases; junction bases outside the gene matches: 5. The CDR3 length is 14 residues. The CDR3 protein is CASSPDRGRNTIYF. The CDR3 bases are TGTGCCAGCAGTCCGGACAGGGGGAGGAACACCATATATTTT.

This chain joins TRBV11-2 and TRBJ2-7, with TRBD2 matching 8 bases. The CDR3 runs to 14 residues. Per germline, CDR1 SGHAT and CDR2 FQNNGV. J lost 5 bases, V lost 7 bases, and 10 bases had no gene match. CDR3 sequence: CASTERGGIDEQYF. The CDR3 DNA is TGTGCCAGCACCGAACGGGGGGGGATCGACGAGCAGTACTTC.

The rearrangement uses TRBV5-4 and TRBJ2-3; a weak D match, TRBD1 (6 bases). CDR1 and CDR2 (germline): SGHNT, YYREEE (reference sequence). This CDR3 is built from 14 residues. V was trimmed by 4 bases and J by 11 bases, leaving 20 bases between them. The CDR3 DNA reads TGTGCCAGCAGCCCCCTTAGAAACGACAGGTTGCAGTATTTT. Its protein product is CASSPLRNDRLQYF.

This clone showed up just once. This sequence joins TRBV29-1 and TRBJ2-3, with TRBD2 matching over 8 bases. Germline V gene data show CDR1 as SQVTM and CDR2 as ANQGSEA. This CDR3 has 16 amino acids. The junction had 13 bases not matched to a gene; V was cut back by 6 bases and J by 2 bases. CDR3 in amino acids: CSVRGPASGPTDTQYF. CDR3 in DNA: TGCAGCGTCCGTGGGCCGGCTAGCGGGCCCACAGATACGCAGTATTTT.

This clone showed up just a few times. This chain links TRBV5-1 with TRBJ1-2; D may be TRBD1 (5 bases). CDR1 and CDR2 (germline): SGHRS, YFSETQ. V lost 1 base, J lost 3 bases, and 10 bases lay in between. CDR3 length: 14 residues. The CDR3 DNA reads as TGCGCCAGCAGCTTGTCCGGAGGGGACTATGGCTACACCTTC. Translated: CASSLSGGDYGYTF. The whole variable domain, filled in from reference TRBV5-1 and TRBJ1-2, reads KAGVTQTPRYLIKTRGQQVTLSCSPISGHRSVSWYQQTPGQGLQFLFEYFSETQRNKGNFPGRFSGRQFSNSRSEMNVSTLELGDSALYLCASSLSGGDYGYTFGSGTRLTVV.

The V and J genes are TRBV6-1 and TRBJ2-1; tentatively, D is TRBD2 (6 bases). This CDR3 is 13 amino acids long. Germline V gene lookup returns CDR1 MNHNS and CDR2 SASEGT. V dropped 2 bases and J dropped 7 bases, with 9 bases sitting between them. The chain's CDR3 is CASSEIGGNEQFF. Here the CDR3 DNA reads TGTGCCAGCAGTGAAATTGGGGGGAATGAGCAGTTCTTC.

J is TRBJ1-4 and V is TRBV7-9, with 8 positions matching TRBD1. The CDR3 extends over 14 amino acids. Germline values: CDR1 SEHNR, CDR2 FQNEAQ (reference sequence). J gave up 8 bases and V 2 bases, and 4 bases lay outside the gene matches. The CDR3 coding sequence is TGTGCCAGCAGCTTAAGACAGGGGCTCGAAAAACTGTTTTTT. It is translated as CASSLRQGLEKLFF.

The chain combines TRBV4-1 with TRBJ2-3; 11 nucleotides align to TRBD2. Germline-derived CDR1 and CDR2 are MGHRA and YSYEKL. This CDR3 comprises 16 residues. Germline trimming cut 6 bases from V and 2 bases from J; bases unmatched to any gene: 7. The CDR3 coding sequence is TGCGCCAGCAGGCTTTCTAGCGGGAGGTTCACAGATACGCAGTATTTT. Its protein is CASRLSSGRFTDTQYF.